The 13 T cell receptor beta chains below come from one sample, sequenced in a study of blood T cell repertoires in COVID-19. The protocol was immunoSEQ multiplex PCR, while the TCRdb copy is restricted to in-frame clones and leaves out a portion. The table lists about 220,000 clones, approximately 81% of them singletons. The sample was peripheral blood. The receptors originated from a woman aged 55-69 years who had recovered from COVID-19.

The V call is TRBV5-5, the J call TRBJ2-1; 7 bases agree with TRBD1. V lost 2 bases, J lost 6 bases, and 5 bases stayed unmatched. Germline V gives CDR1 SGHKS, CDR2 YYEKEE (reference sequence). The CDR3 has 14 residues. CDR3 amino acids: CASSFQGEFNEQFF. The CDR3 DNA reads TGTGCCAGCAGCTTTCAGGGGGAGTTCAATGAGCAGTTCTTC.

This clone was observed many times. CDR3 loop: CASSILSGASGTQYF. In DNA, the CDR3 is TGTGCCAGTAGTATATTGAGCGGGGCCTCCGGGACCCAGTACTTC. This chain connects TRBV19 to TRBJ2-5, with 7 bases identical to TRBD2. The length of the CDR3 is 15 residues. Germline CDR1 LNHDA, CDR2 SQIVND (reference sequence). The V gene end was trimmed by 2 bases and the J gene end by 7 bases; junction bases not matched to a gene: 10.

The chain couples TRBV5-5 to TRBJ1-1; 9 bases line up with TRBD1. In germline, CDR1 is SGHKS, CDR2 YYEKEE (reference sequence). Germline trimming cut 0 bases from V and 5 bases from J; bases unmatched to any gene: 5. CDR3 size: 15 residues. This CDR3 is CASSLGDRAATEAFF. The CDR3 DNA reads TGTGCCAGCAGCTTGGGGGACAGGGCGGCGACTGAAGCTTTCTTT.

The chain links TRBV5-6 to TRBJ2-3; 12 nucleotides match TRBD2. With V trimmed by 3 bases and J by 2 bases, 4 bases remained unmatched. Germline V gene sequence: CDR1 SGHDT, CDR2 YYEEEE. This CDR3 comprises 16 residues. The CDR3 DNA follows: TGTGCCAGCAGCTACCTAGCGGGGGGGCCCACAGATACGCAGTATTTT. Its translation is CASSYLAGGPTDTQYF.

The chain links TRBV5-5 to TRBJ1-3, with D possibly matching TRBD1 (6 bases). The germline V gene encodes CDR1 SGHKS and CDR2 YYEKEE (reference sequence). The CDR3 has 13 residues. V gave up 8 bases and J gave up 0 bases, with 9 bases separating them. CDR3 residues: CAREDSSGNTIYF. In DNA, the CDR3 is TGTGCCAGGGAGGACAGCTCTGGAAACACCATATATTTT.

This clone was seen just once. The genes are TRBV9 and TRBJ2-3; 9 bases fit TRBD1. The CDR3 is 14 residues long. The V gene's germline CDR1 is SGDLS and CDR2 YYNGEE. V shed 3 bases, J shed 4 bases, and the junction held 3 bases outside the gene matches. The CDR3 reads CASSGTGAADTQYF. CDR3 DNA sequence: TGTGCCAGCAGCGGGACAGGGGCAGCAGATACGCAGTATTTT. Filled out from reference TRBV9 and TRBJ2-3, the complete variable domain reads DSGVTQTPKHLITATGQRVTLRCSPRSGDLSVYWYQQSLDQGLQFLIQYYNGEERAKGNILERFSAQQFPDLHSELNLSSLELGDSALYFCASSGTGAADTQYFGPGTRLTVL.

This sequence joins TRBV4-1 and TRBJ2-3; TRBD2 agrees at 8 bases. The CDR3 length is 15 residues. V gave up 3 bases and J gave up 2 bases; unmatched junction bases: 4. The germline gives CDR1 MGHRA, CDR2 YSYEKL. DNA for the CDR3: TGCGCCAGCAGCCAGACTAGCGTATACACAGATACGCAGTATTTT. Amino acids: CASSQTSVYTDTQYF.

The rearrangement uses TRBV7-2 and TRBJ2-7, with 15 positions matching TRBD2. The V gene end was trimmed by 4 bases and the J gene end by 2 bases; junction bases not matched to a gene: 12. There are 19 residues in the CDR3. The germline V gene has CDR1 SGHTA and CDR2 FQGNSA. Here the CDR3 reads CASSSPSGTSGGSPYEQYF. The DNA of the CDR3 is TGTGCCAGCAGCTCCCCCTCCGGGACTAGCGGGGGGTCGCCCTACGAGCAGTACTTC.

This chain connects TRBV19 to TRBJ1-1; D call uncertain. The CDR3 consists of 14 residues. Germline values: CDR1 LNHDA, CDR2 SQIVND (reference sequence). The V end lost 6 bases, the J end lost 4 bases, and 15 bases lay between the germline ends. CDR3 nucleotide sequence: TGTGCCAGTAGCAATCCTTTTGTCGGCACTGAAGCTTTCTTT. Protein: CASSNPFVGTEAFF.

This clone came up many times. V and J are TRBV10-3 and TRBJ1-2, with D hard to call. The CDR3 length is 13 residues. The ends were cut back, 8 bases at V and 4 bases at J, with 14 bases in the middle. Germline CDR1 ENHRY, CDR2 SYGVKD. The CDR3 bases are TGTGCCATCGGGTCCGGAGAGCCCTATGGCTACACCTTC. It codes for CAIGSGEPYGYTF.

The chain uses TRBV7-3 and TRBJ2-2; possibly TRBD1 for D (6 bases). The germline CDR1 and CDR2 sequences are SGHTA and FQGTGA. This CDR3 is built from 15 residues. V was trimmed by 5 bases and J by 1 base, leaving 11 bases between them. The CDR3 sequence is CASSPQGWNTGELFF. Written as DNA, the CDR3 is TGTGCCAGCAGCCCACAGGGTTGGAACACCGGGGAGCTGTTTTTT.

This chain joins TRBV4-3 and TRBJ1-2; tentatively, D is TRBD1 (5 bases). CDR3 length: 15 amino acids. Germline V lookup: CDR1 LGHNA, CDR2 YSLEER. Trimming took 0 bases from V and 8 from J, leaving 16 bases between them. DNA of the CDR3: TGCGCCAGCAGCCAAGAATCTGGAGGGGCTCGGGGCTACACCTTC. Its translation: CASSQESGGARGYTF.

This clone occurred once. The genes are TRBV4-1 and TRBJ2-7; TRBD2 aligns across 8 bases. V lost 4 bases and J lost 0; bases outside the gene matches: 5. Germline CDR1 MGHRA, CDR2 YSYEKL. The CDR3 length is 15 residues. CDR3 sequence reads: CASSRAGTSSYEQYF. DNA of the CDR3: TGCGCCAGCAGCCGGGCCGGGACTAGCTCCTACGAGCAGTACTTC.